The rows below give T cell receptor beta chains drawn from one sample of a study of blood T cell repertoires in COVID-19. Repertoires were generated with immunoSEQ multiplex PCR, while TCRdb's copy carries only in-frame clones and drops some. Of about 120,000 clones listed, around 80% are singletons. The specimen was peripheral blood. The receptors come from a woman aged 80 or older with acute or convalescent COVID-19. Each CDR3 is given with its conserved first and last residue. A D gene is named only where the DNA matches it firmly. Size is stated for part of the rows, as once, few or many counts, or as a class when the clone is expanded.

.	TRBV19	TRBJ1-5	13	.	CASSIAGNQPQHF	TGTGCCAGTAGTATAGCGGGTAATCAGCCCCAGCATTTT
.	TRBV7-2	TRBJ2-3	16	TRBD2	CASSLVAGGLTDTQYF	TGTGCCAGCAGCTTAGTAGCGGGGGGTCTCACAGATACGCAGTATTTT
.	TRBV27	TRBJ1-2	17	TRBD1	CASSVLSPTGGGYGYTF	TGTGCCAGCAGTGTTTTAAGCCCGACAGGGGGCGGGTATGGCTACACCTTC
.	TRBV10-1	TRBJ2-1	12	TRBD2	CASGRAMGEQFF	TGCGCCAGCGGGAGGGCCATGGGTGAGCAGTTCTTC
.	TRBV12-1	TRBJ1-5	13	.	CASSLGVGQPQHF	TGTGCCAGCAGTCTAGGGGTGGGTCAGCCCCAGCATTTT
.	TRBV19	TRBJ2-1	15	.	CASSIDQQGYNEQFF	TGTGCCAGTAGTATAGATCAACAGGGCTACAATGAGCAGTTCTTC
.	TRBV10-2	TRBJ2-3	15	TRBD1	CASSELQGAGDTQYF	TGCGCCAGCAGTGAGTTACAGGGGGCTGGAGATACGCAGTATTTT
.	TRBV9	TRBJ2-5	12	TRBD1	CASGQGSETQYF	TGTGCCAGCGGACAGGGGAGTGAGACCCAGTACTTC
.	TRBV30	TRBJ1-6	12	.	CAWRQGLSPLHF	TGTGCCTGGAGGCAGGGGCTCTCACCCCTCCACTTT
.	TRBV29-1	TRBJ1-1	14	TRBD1	CSCGDRGQNTEAFF	TGCAGCTGCGGGGACAGGGGACAGAACACTGAAGCTTTCTTT
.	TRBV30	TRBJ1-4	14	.	CAWSVGGTNEKLFF	TGTGCCTGGAGCGTCGGAGGAACTAATGAAAAACTGTTTTTT
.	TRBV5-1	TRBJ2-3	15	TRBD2	CASTPTSGGADTQYF	TGCGCCAGCACCCCCACTAGCGGGGGGGCAGATACGCAGTATTTT
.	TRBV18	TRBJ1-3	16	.	CASSRPGQSVGNTIYF	TGTGCCAGCTCACGACCGGGTCAGAGCGTCGGCAACACCATATATTTT
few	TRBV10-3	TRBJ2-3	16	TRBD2	CAISARGLAGADTQYF	TGTGCCATCAGTGCGCGGGGACTAGCGGGCGCAGATACGCAGTATTTT
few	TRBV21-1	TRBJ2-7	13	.	CASSKVRGNEQYF	TGTGCCAGCAGCAAAGTTCGGGGTAACGAGCAGTACTTC
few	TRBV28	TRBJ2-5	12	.	CASDDNLGTQYF	TGTGCCAGTGATGACAATTTAGGAACCCAGTACTTC
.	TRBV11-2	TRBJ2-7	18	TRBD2	CASSLDSASGGFSYEQYF	TGTGCCAGCAGCTTAGATAGTGCTAGCGGGGGATTCTCCTACGAGCAGTACTTC
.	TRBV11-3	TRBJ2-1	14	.	CASSLGLTGNEQFF	TGTGCCAGCAGCTTAGGGTTAACGGGGAATGAGCAGTTCTTC
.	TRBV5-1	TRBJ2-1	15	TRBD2	CASSLVQAGVDEQFF	TGCGCCAGCAGCTTGGTTCAAGCGGGAGTAGATGAGCAGTTCTTC
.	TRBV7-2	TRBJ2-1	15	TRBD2	CASRETSGGYNEQFF	TGTGCCAGCAGAGAGACTAGCGGGGGGTACAATGAGCAGTTCTTC
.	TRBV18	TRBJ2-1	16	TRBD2	CASSPGPGGLWDEQFF	TGTGCCAGCTCACCAGGGCCCGGGGGGTTGTGGGATGAGCAGTTCTTC
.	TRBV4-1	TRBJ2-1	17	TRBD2	CASSQFAGTSGYNEQFF	TGCGCCAGCAGCCAGTTTGCCGGGACTAGCGGATACAATGAGCAGTTCTTC
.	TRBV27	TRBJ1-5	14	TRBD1	CASSSGQGNQPQHF	TGTGCCAGCAGTTCAGGACAGGGAAATCAGCCCCAGCATTTT
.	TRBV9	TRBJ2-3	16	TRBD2	CASSVLGAGATDTQYF	TGTGCCAGCAGCGTTTTAGGAGCGGGAGCCACAGATACGCAGTATTTT
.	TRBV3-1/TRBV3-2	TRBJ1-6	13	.	CASSQTRNSPLHF	TGTGCCAGCAGCCAGACAAGAAATTCACCCCTCCACTTT
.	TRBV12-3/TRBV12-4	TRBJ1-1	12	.	CASSFAGTEAFF	TGTGCCAGCAGTTTTGCGGGGACCGAAGCTTTCTTT
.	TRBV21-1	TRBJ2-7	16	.	CASSSPSGGKWDEQYF	TGTGCCAGCAGCTCCCCTAGCGGGGGTAAGTGGGACGAGCAGTACTTC
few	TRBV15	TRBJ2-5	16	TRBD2	CATSRDRLAGEETQYF	TGTGCCACCAGCAGAGACCGACTAGCGGGAGAAGAGACCCAGTACTTC
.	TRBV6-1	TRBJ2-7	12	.	CASSEDRYEQYF	TGTGCCAGCAGTGAAGACAGGTACGAGCAGTACTTC
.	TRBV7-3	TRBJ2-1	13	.	CASSLGFLDKQFF	TGTGCCAGCAGCTTAGGCTTCCTGGACAAGCAGTTCTTC
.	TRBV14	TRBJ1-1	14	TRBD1	CASSHDRGWTEAFF	TGTGCCAGCAGCCATGACAGGGGTTGGACTGAAGCTTTCTTT